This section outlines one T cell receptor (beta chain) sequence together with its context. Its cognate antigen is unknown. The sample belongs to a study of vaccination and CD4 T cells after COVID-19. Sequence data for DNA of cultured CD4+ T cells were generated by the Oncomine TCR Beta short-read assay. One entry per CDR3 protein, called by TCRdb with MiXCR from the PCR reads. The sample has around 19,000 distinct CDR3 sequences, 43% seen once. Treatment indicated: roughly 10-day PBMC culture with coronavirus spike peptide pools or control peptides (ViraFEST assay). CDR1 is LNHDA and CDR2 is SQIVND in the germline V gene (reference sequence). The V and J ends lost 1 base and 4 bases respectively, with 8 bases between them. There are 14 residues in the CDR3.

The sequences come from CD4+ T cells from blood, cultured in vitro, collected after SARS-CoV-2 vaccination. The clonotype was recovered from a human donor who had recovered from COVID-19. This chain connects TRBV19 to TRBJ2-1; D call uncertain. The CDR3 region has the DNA TGTGCCAGTAGTATAGGGAGCCCGTACAATGAGCAGTTCTTC. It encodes CASSIGSPYNEQFF.